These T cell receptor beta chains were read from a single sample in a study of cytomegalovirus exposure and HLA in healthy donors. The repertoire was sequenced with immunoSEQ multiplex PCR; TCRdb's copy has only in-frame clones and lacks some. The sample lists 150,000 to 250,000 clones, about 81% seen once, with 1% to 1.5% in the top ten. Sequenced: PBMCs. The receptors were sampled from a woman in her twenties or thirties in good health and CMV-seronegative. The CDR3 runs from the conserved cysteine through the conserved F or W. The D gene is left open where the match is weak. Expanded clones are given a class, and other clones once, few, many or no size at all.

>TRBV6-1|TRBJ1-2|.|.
TGTGCCAGCAGTCTACAGGGAAGGACCCTCTATGGCTACACCTTC
CASSLQGRTLYGYTF
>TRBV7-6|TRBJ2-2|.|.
TGTGCCAGCCTAGGGACACGTAACACCGGGGAGCTGTTTTTT
CASLGTRNTGELFF
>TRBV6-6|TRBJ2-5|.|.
TGTGCCAGCAGTTATAAACTAGCAGCCCAAGAGACCCAGTACTTC
CASSYKLAAQETQYF
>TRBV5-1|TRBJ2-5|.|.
TGCGCCAGCAGCCCTCTGGGACAAACACTTCAAGAGACCCAGTACTTC
CASSPLGQTLQETQYF
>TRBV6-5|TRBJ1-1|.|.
TGTGCCAGCAGTTACTCGGGGGCGAGAGCTTTCTTT
CASSYSGARAFF
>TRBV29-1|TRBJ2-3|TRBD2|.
TGCAGCGTAAAGACTAGCTCCGATACGCAGTATTTT
CSVKTSSDTQYF
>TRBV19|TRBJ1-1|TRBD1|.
TGTGCCAGTAGTATTAGGGGGCACAACACTGAAGCTTTCTTT
CASSIRGHNTEAFF
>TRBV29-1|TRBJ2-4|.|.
TGCAGCGTTGGGGGGGAACCCAAAAACATTCAGTACTTC
CSVGGEPKNIQYF
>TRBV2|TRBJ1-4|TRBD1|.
TGTGCCAGCAGCGACTCCGGGACAGGGGACCCAACTAATGAAAAACTGTTTTTT
CASSDSGTGDPTNEKLFF
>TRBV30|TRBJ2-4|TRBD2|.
TGTGCCTTGGGCGGGGGGCTTAACATTCAGTACTTC
CALGGGLNIQYF
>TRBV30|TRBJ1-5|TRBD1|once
TGTGCCTGGAGTGGGGAGACAGGGGGAGGCAATCAGCCCCAGCATTTT
CAWSGETGGGNQPQHF
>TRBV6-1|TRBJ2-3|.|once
TGTGCCAGCAGTGAAGCAGGGGCAGATACGCAGTATTTT
CASSEAGADTQYF
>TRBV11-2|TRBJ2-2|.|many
TGTGCCAGCAGCTTTACAGGCACCGGGGAGCTGTTTTTT
CASSFTGTGELFF
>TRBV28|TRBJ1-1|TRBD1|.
TGTGCCAGCAGTCTACGACAGGGGGGAATGGCTGAAGCTTTCTTT
CASSLRQGGMAEAFF